Reported below is one T cell receptor (beta chain). Its antigen is undetermined. Germline V gene sequence: CDR1 SGHRS, CDR2 YFSETQ. With 4 bases removed from V and 1 base from J, the gap between germline ends came to 12 bases. This CDR3 region has 16 residues. The sample originates from a study of beta chain features in type 1 diabetes. Study-wide points: It was not settled here whether HLA type affects TCRB rearrangement. Moderate yet significant TCRB CDR3 shortening was seen in Type 1 diabetes patients in all four CD4+ subsets.

cDNA synthesis used the whole RNA isolate, giving expressed TCRB sequences. Libraries were prepared by immunoSEQ multiplex PCR; TCRdb keeps only in-frame clonotypes and omits some of them. This sample yields hundreds of thousands of clones, of which about 14% are seen a single time; 0.04% belongs to the top ten. Every participating donor gave one draw, a heparinised blood sample averaging approximately 120 mL. Via the markers CD45RO/CCR7/CD25/CD127/CD95/CD27, stem cell-like memory, regulatory, central memory and naive CD4+ cells were sorted. The source of this sequence is a young man with type 1 diabetes. Sequencing input: naive CD4+ T cells from blood. The chain uses TRBV5-1 and TRBJ2-6, with a possible D match to TRBD1 (5 bases). DNA for the CDR3: TGCGCCAGCAGCATTACAGGAGATTCTGGGGCCAACGTCCTGACTTTC. Its translation is CASSITGDSGANVLTF.